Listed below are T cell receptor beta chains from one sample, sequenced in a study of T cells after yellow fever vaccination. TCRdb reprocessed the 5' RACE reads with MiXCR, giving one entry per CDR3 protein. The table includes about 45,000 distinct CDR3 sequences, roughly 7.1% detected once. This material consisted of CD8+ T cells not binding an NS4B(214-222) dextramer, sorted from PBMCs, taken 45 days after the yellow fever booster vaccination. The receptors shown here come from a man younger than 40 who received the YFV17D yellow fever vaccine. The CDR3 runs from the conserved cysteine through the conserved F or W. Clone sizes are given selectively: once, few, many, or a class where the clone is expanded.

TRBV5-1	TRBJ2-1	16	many	CASSNGLAASQDEQFF
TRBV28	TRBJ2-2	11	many	CASLDTGELFF
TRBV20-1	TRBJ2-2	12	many	CSAGSGPGELFF
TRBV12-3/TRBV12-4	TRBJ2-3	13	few	CASSFEPVDTQYF
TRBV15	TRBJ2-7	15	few	CATSRDQDIGGEQYF
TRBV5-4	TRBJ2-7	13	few	CASQGTAGNEQYF
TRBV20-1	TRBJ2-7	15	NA	CSADRTGGKSYEQYF
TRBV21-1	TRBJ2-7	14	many	CASSKEVGEYEQYF
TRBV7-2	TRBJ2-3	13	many	CASSLVRSDTQYF
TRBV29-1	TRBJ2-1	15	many	CSVEGGSPPFNEQFF
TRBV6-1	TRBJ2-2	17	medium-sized	CASSERVRLLNTGELFF
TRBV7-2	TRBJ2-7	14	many	CASSWGTGVDEQYF
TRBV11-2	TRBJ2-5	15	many	CASSLDRTGGETQYF
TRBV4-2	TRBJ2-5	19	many	CASSRLGTILAGFQETQYF
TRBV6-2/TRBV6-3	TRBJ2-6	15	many	CASSPPISGANVLTF
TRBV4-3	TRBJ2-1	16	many	CASSQDSSWGDNEQFF
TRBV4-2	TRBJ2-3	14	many	CASMIPGSTDTQYF
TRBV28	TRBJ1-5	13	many	CASSFPSNQPQHF
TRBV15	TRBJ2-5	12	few	CATSRGVGTQYF
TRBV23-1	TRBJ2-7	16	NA	CASSQSGLAVPYEQYF
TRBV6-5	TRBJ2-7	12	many	CASRRRGYEQYF
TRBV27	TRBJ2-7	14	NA	CASSVAGVNYEQYF